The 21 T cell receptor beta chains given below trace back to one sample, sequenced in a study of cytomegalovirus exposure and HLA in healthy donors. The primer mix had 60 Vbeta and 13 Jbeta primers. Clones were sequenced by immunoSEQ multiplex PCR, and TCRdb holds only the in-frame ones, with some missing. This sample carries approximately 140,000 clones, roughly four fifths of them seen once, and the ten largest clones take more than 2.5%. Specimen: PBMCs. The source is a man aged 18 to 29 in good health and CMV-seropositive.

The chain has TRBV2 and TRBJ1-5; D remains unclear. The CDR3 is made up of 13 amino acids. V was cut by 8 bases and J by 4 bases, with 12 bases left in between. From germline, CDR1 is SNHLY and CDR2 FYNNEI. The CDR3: CASLRGGNQPQHF. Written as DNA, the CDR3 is TGTGCCAGCCTCAGAGGCGGTAATCAGCCCCAGCATTTT.

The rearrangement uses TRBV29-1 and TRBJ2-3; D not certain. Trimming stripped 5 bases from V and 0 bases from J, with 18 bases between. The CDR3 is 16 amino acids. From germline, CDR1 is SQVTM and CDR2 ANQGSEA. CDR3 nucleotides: TGCAGCGTTTTTATACTCGAGGTTACTAGCACAGATACGCAGTATTTT. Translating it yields CSVFILEVTSTDTQYF.

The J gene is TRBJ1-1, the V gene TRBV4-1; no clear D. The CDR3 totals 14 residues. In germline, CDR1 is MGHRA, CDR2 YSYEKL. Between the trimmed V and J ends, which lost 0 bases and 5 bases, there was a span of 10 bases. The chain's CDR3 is CASSQDNLRTEAFF. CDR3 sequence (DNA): TGCGCCAGCAGCCAAGATAACTTGAGGACTGAAGCTTTCTTT.

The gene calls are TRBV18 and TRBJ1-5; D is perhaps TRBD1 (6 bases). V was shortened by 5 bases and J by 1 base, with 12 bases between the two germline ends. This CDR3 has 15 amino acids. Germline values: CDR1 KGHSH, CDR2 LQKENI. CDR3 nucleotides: TGTGCCAGCTCAAGTGACAGGATGAGCAATCAGCCCCAGCATTTT. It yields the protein CASSSDRMSNQPQHF.

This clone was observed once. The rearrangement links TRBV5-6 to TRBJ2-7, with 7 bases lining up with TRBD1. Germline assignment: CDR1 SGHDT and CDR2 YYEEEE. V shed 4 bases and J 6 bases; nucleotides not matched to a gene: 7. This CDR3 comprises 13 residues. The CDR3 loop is CASSPDRVAEQYF. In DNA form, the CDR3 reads TGTGCCAGCAGCCCCGACAGGGTGGCCGAGCAGTACTTC.

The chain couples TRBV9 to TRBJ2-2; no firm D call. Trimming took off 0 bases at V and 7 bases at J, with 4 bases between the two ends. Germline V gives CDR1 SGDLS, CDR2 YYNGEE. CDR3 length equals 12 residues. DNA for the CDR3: TGTGCCAGCAGCGTAGCTAACGGGGAGCTGTTTTTT. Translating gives CASSVANGELFF.

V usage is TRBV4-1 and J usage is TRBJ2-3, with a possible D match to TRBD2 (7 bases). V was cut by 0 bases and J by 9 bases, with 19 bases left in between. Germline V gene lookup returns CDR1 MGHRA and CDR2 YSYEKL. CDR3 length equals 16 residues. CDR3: CASSQDLSSGQGTQYF. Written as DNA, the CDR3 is TGCGCCAGCAGCCAAGATCTCTCTAGCGGCCAGGGGACGCAGTATTTT.

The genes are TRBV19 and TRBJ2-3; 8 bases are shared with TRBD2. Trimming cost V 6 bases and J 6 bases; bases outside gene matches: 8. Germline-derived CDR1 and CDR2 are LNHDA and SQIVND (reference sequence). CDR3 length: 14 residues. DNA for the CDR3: TGTGCCAGTAGACCCCAGCGGGAGCCGGATACGCAGTATTTT. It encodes CASRPQREPDTQYF.

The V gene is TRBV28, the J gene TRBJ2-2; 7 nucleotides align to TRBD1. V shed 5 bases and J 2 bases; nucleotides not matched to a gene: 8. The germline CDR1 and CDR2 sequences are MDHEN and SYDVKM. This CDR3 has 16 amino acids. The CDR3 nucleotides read TGTGCCAGCAGTCTCCCGGGACAGAGAAACACCGGGGAGCTGTTTTTT. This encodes CASSLPGQRNTGELFF.

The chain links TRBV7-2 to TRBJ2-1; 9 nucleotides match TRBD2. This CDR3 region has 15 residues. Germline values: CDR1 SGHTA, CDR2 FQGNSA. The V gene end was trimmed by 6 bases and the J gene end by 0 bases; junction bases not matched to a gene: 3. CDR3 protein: CASSYSGSSYNEQFF. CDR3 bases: TGTGCCAGCAGTTATAGCGGGAGCTCCTACAATGAGCAGTTCTTC.

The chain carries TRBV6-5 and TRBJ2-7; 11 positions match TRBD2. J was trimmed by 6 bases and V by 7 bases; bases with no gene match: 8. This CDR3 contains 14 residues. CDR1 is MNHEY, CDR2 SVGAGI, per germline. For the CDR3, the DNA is TGTGCCAGCACGCCACTAGCGGGAGTGAGCGAGCAGTACTTC. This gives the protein CASTPLAGVSEQYF.

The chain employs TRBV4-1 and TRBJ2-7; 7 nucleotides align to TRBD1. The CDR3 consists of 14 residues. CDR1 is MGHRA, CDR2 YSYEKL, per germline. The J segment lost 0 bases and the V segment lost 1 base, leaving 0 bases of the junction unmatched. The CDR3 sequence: CASSQGQGSYEQYF. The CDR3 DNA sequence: TGCGCCAGCAGCCAAGGACAGGGCTCCTACGAGCAGTACTTC.

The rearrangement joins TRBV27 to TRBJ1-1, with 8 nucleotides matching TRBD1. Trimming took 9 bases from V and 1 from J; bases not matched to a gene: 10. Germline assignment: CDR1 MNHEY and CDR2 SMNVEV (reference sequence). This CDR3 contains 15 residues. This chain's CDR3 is CASSWGGTGNTEAFF. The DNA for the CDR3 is TGTGCCAGTTCGTGGGGCGGGACAGGGAACACTGAAGCTTTCTTT.

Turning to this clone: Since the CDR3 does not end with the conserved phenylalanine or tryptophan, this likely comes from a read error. DNA for the CDR3: TGTGCCAGCAGTTCACAGGGGAACACTGAAGCTTTCTCT. Amino acid sequence: CASSSQGNTEAFS. This chain links TRBV2 with TRBJ1-1; the D gene is possibly TRBD1 (6 bases). Germline CDR1 reads SNHLY; CDR2 reads FYNNEI. V was shortened by 5 bases and J by 1 base, with 8 bases between the two germline ends. This CDR3 is 13 amino acids long.

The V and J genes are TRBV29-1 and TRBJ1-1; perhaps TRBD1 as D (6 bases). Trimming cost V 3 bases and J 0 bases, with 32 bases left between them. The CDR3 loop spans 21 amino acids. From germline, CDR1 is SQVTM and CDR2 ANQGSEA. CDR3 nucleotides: TGCAGCGTTGACCCAGAGATTCAGACAGGTGGGAGCTCGGGCATGAACACTGAAGCTTTCTTT. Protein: CSVDPEIQTGGSSGMNTEAFF.

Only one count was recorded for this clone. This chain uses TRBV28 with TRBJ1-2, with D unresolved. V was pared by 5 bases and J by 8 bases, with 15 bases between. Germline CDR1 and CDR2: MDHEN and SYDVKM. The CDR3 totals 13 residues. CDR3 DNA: TGTGCCAGCAGTGTCACTCGGTTCGGGGGCTACACCTTC. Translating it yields CASSVTRFGGYTF.

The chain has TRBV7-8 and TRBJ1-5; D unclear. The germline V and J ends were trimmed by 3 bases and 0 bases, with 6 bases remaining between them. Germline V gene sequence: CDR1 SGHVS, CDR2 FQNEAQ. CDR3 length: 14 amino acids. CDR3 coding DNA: TGTGCCAGCAGCTTTACAGATAGCAATCAGCCCCAGCATTTT. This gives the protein CASSFTDSNQPQHF.

The CDR3 spells CASSGGTNTGELFF. The CDR3 DNA follows: TGCGCCAGCAGCGGGGGGACCAACACCGGGGAGCTGTTTTTT. The V and J genes are TRBV10-2 and TRBJ2-2; TRBD2 matches at 7 bases. The junction had 3 bases not matched to a gene; V was cut back by 6 bases and J by 2 bases. CDR1 WSHSY and CDR2 SAAADI come from the germline V gene. CDR3 length: 14 amino acids.

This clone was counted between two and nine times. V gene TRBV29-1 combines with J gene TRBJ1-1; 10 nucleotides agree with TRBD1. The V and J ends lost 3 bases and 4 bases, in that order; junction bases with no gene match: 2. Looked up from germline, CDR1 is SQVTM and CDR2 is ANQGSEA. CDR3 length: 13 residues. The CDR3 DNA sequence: TGCAGCGTTGACCGGACAGGGGGCACTGAAGCTTTCTTT. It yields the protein CSVDRTGGTEAFF.

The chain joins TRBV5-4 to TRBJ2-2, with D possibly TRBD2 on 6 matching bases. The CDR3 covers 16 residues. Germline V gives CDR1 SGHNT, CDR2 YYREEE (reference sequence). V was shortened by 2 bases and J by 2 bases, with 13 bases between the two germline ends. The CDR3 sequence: CASSFPGTANTGELFF. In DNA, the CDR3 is TGTGCCAGCAGCTTTCCAGGGACTGCAAACACCGGGGAGCTGTTTTTT.

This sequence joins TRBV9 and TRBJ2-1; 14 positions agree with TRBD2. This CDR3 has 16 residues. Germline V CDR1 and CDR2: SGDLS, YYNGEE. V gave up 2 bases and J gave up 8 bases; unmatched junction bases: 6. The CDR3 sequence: CASSVGLAGDQDEQFF. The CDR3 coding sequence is TGTGCCAGCAGCGTGGGACTAGCGGGAGATCAAGATGAGCAGTTCTTC.